The 17 T cell receptor beta chains below were found in one sample sequenced in a study of blood T cell repertoires in COVID-19. Measured with immunoSEQ multiplex PCR; TCRdb has only the in-frame clones, and not every one. The sample has 99,000 or so clones; about four fifths are singletons. The material sequenced was peripheral blood. The origin of the receptors is a woman of 80 years or more with active or convalescent COVID-19.

J is TRBJ1-4 and V is TRBV30; possibly TRBD1 for D (6 bases). The germline V and J ends were trimmed by 5 bases and 5 bases, with 15 bases remaining between them. The CDR3 contains 14 residues. Germline assignment: CDR1 GTSNPN and CDR2 SVGIG (reference sequence). CDR3 region: CAWGIQGANEKLFF. In nucleotides, the CDR3 is TGTGCCTGGGGCATACAGGGTGCAAATGAAAAACTGTTTTTT.

This clone was seen a few times. The J gene is TRBJ2-3, the V gene TRBV27, with D perhaps matching TRBD2 (6 bases). The V end was cut by 4 bases, the J end by 1 base, with 9 bases between. Germline V gene sequence: CDR1 MNHEY, CDR2 SMNVEV (reference sequence). CDR3 size: 14 residues. CDR3 DNA sequence: TGTGCCAGCAGTTCCAGGAGGGGCACAGATACGCAGTATTTT. It codes for CASSSRRGTDTQYF.

This chain connects TRBV5-1 to TRBJ2-5; D is perhaps TRBD1 (6 bases). The germline V gene encodes CDR1 SGHRS and CDR2 YFSETQ. The CDR3 sequence is 14 residues long. V was shortened by 2 bases and J by 5 bases, with 13 bases between the two germline ends. The CDR3: CASSLTGNGETQYF. The CDR3 nucleotides are TGCGCCAGCAGCTTAACAGGGAATGGGGAGACCCAGTACTTC.

The chain couples TRBV19 to TRBJ1-2; 8 bases are shared with TRBD1. Germline loops: CDR1 LNHDA, CDR2 SQIVND (reference sequence). J gave up 8 bases and V 5 bases, and 4 bases lay outside the gene matches. This CDR3 is built from 12 residues. The CDR3 protein is CASSGQGEGYTF. CDR3 nucleotides: TGTGCCAGTAGTGGACAGGGAGAAGGCTACACCTTC.

The V call is TRBV24-1, the J call TRBJ1-2, with D perhaps matching TRBD1 (5 bases). Trimming removed 9 bases at V and 0 bases at J, with 7 bases between. The CDR3 loop spans 12 amino acids. Germline CDR1 reads KGHDR; CDR2 reads SFDVKD. This CDR3 reads CATSGSNYGYTF. CDR3 DNA sequence: TGTGCCACCTCAGGGTCTAACTATGGCTACACCTTC.

This clone showed up just a few times. The genes are TRBV6-1 and TRBJ1-5, with no clear D. Trimming left V 2 bases short and J 3 bases short, with 5 bases between. Germline CDR1 MNHNS, CDR2 SASEGT. The CDR3 spans 13 residues. CDR3 sequence: CASSEISNQPQHF. CDR3 nucleotides: TGTGCCAGCAGTGAAATCTCCAATCAGCCCCAGCATTTT.

The chain is built from TRBV30 and TRBJ1-2; 10 nucleotides match TRBD1. The CDR3 is 15 residues long. V shed 8 bases, J shed 8 bases, and the junction held 17 bases outside the gene matches. Germline-derived CDR1 and CDR2 are GTSNPN and SVGIG (reference sequence). CDR3 in DNA: TGTGCCCGGACGGTACGGGACAGGGGCGGCCTAGGCTACACCTTC. It is translated as CARTVRDRGGLGYTF.

This sequence joins TRBV27 and TRBJ1-1; D remains unclear. V was clipped by 0 bases and J by 5 bases, with 7 bases between them. The CDR3 totals 13 residues. Germline V gene lookup returns CDR1 MNHEY and CDR2 SMNVEV (reference sequence). CDR3 loop: CASSLSGRTEAFF. The CDR3 DNA reads TGTGCCAGCAGTTTATCAGGGAGGACTGAAGCTTTCTTT.

The chain's CDR3 is CASSQDRGRAQETQYF. CDR3 bases: TGTGCCAGCAGCCAAGATCGAGGCAGGGCCCAAGAGACCCAGTACTTC. V is TRBV14 and J is TRBJ2-5; D may be TRBD1 (5 bases). CDR1 is SGHDN and CDR2 is FVKESK in the germline V gene. This CDR3 contains 16 residues. V lost 0 bases and J 1 base, leaving 12 bases between the germline ends.

This sequence joins TRBV10-3 and TRBJ1-1; 7 bases line up with TRBD1. The germline V gene has CDR1 ENHRY and CDR2 SYGVKD. V was pared by 10 bases and J by 5 bases, with 13 bases of the junction left unmatched. The CDR3 runs 14 residues. The CDR3 loop reads CATLPITGETEAFF. The CDR3 region has the DNA TGTGCCACCCTACCGATTACAGGGGAGACTGAAGCTTTCTTT.

Many counts were recorded for this clone. The chain is built from TRBV7-6 and TRBJ1-1, with D perhaps matching TRBD1 (5 bases). Germline V gene lookup returns CDR1 SGHVS and CDR2 FNYEAQ. The CDR3 is made up of 16 amino acids. Trimming stripped 1 base from V and 0 bases from J, with 12 bases between. The CDR3 loop reads CASSLGAGLLNTEAFF. In DNA, the CDR3 is TGTGCCAGCAGCTTAGGGGCGGGACTCTTGAACACTGAAGCTTTCTTT.

This clone was observed once. J is TRBJ1-4 and V is TRBV5-1; TRBD1 might be the D (6 bases). The CDR3 has 16 residues. V was pared by 2 bases and J by 7 bases, with 18 bases between. CDR1 and CDR2 (germline): SGHRS, YFSETQ. CDR3 in amino acids: CASSFGPTGSGEKLFF. The CDR3 DNA reads TGCGCCAGCAGCTTTGGGCCAACAGGGTCGGGTGAAAAACTGTTTTTT.

This clone was found once. This chain links TRBV7-2 with TRBJ1-1, with a weak D call TRBD1 (5 bases). The V and J ends lost 4 bases and 2 bases respectively, with 8 bases between them. The germline CDR1 and CDR2 sequences are SGHTA and FQGNSA. The CDR3 consists of 13 residues. The CDR3 sequence is CASSYGGNTEAFF. CDR3 DNA sequence: TGTGCCAGCAGCTACGGGGGAAACACTGAAGCTTTCTTT. Full variable domain (missing parts from reference TRBV7-2 and TRBJ1-1): GAGVSQSPSNKVTEKGKDVELRCDPISGHTALYWYRQSLGQGLEFLIYFQGNSAPDKSGLPSDRFSAERTGGSVSTLTIQRTQQEDSAVYLCASSYGGNTEAFFGQGTRLTVV.

The chain is built from TRBV5-1 and TRBJ1-1, with D possibly being TRBD1 (5 bases). Germline assignment: CDR1 SGHRS and CDR2 YFSETQ. The germline V and J ends were trimmed by 0 bases and 5 bases, with 8 bases remaining between them. The CDR3 extends over 13 amino acids. The CDR3 reads CASSLEGNTEAFF. The CDR3 DNA reads as TGCGCCAGCAGCTTGGAGGGGAATACTGAAGCTTTCTTT.

The chain has TRBV10-3 and TRBJ2-2; 7 bases fit TRBD1. Germline CDR1 is ENHRY and CDR2 is SYGVKD. Germline trimming cut 4 bases from V and 0 bases from J; bases unmatched to any gene: 8. The CDR3 sequence is 17 residues long. The CDR3 coding sequence is TGTGCCATCAGTGCGCAACCGGGACAGCCGAACACCGGGGAGCTGTTTTTT. Amino acid sequence: CAISAQPGQPNTGELFF.

The rearrangement uses TRBV9 and TRBJ2-5; 12 bases match TRBD2. Per germline, CDR1 SGDLS and CDR2 YYNGEE. The CDR3 totals 15 residues. The junction had 2 bases not matched to a gene; V was cut back by 3 bases and J by 2 bases. The DNA of the CDR3 is TGTGCCAGCAGCGGGACTAGCGGGAAACAAGAGACCCAGTACTTC. Residues: CASSGTSGKQETQYF.

This clone was found a few times. The chain uses TRBV6-2 or TRBV6-3 and TRBJ2-1; D is possibly TRBD2 (6 bases). Germline CDR1 and CDR2: MNHEY and SVGEGT. The CDR3 runs 15 residues. V lost 2 bases and J lost 0, with 8 bases in between. The CDR3 loop reads CASSYGRDSYNEQFF. The CDR3 nucleotides are TGTGCCAGCAGTTACGGGCGGGACTCCTACAATGAGCAGTTCTTC.